The 16 T cell receptor beta chains listed next were all sequenced from one sample in a study of blood T cell repertoires in COVID-19. Generated by immunoSEQ multiplex PCR, the TCRdb table keeps only in-frame clones and is missing some. Altogether nearly 90,000 clones are present, about two thirds being singletons, with the ten largest covering roughly 14%. Material: peripheral blood. The source is a woman older than 75 with acute or convalescent COVID-19.

This clone was observed a single time. V and J are TRBV7-2 and TRBJ2-5; 9 bases line up with TRBD2. The CDR3 spans 12 residues. Trimming took 5 bases from V and 11 from J; bases not matched to a gene: 6. Per the germline V gene, CDR1 is SGHTA and CDR2 is FQGNSA. DNA of the CDR3: TGTGCCAGCAGCCCAGTAGCGGGGGTGCAGTACTTC. Amino acid sequence: CASSPVAGVQYF.

This chain connects TRBV28 to TRBJ2-3, with TRBD1 as a possible D gene (6 bases). Germline CDR1 reads MDHEN; CDR2 reads SYDVKM. V lost 2 bases and J 4 bases, leaving 16 bases between the germline ends. This CDR3 has 16 residues. In DNA form, the CDR3 reads TGTGCCAGCAGTTTAGCGGCCAGGGGAAAAGCAGATACGCAGTATTTT. Translating it yields CASSLAARGKADTQYF.

This clone was seen only once. The rearrangement joins TRBV5-1 to TRBJ1-2, with 11 bases matching TRBD1. V shed 5 bases, J shed 7 bases, and the junction held 7 bases outside the gene matches. Germline lookup yields CDR1 SGHRS and CDR2 YFSETQ. This CDR3 contains 14 residues. The CDR3 sequence is CASSPGTGGFGYTF. The CDR3, as DNA: TGCGCCAGCAGTCCCGGGACAGGGGGATTTGGCTACACCTTC.

The chain has TRBV6-5 and TRBJ2-7, with D possibly matching TRBD2 (6 bases). Trimming left V 4 bases short and J 9 bases short, with 22 bases between. Per germline, CDR1 MNHEY and CDR2 SVGAGI. The CDR3 is made up of 15 amino acids. CDR3 sequence: CASSFGRDSTYGQYF. CDR3 DNA sequence: TGTGCCAGCAGTTTCGGGCGGGACTCAACGTATGGGCAGTACTTC.

The chain has TRBV27 and TRBJ2-7, with 9 bases that match TRBD1. From germline, CDR1 is MNHEY and CDR2 SMNVEV (reference sequence). CDR3 length: 15 amino acids. The V gene end was trimmed by 6 bases and the J gene end by 5 bases; junction bases not matched to a gene: 11. This CDR3 is CASSDPGQGRNEQYF. For the CDR3, the DNA is TGTGCCAGCAGCGATCCGGGACAGGGTAGGAACGAGCAGTACTTC.

The genes are TRBV6-5 and TRBJ1-2; TRBD1 agrees at 10 bases. The CDR3 consists of 14 residues. Germline CDR1 MNHEY, CDR2 SVGAGI. Losses at the gene ends were 6 bases for V and 8 bases for J; bases not matched to a gene: 9. In DNA, the CDR3 is TGTGCCAGCAGCTCGCCGGGACAGGGGTCCGGCTACACCTTC. It encodes CASSSPGQGSGYTF.

The chain combines TRBV7-9 with TRBJ1-2, with a tentative D call TRBD1 (6 bases). Germline CDR1 is SEHNR and CDR2 is FQNEAQ (reference sequence). The germline V and J ends were trimmed by 4 bases and 8 bases, with 11 bases remaining between them. This CDR3 spans 12 amino acids. CDR3: CASSWGPQGYTF. CDR3 DNA: TGTGCCAGCAGCTGGGGGCCCCAGGGCTACACCTTC.

The V and J genes are TRBV6-5 and TRBJ1-1, with D perhaps matching TRBD1 (5 bases). The CDR3 is 14 amino acids. V lost 0 bases, J lost 2 bases, and 7 bases lay in between. Germline V gene sequence: CDR1 MNHEY, CDR2 SVGAGI. Here the CDR3 reads CASSYSTANTEAFF. DNA for the CDR3: TGTGCCAGCAGTTACTCGACAGCTAACACTGAAGCTTTCTTT.

The rearrangement joins TRBV19 to TRBJ1-5; no definite D call. The V and J ends lost 3 bases and 5 bases respectively, with 5 bases between them. The CDR3 spans 12 residues. Looked up from germline, CDR1 is LNHDA and CDR2 is SQIVND (reference sequence). CDR3 region: CASSISDQPQHF. The CDR3, as DNA: TGTGCCAGTAGTATTTCTGATCAGCCCCAGCATTTT.

The gene calls are TRBV6-5 and TRBJ1-6, with D possibly matching TRBD1 (6 bases). Germline-derived CDR1 and CDR2 are MNHEY and SVGAGI. Trimming removed 7 bases from V and 7 bases from J, with 14 bases in between. There are 14 residues in the CDR3. The CDR3 DNA reads TGTGCCAGCACCCTAGGGGGAAGGAATTCACCCCTCCACTTT. Protein product: CASTLGGRNSPLHF.

This rearrangement joins TRBV7-2 to TRBJ1-2; 7 bases map to TRBD1. In germline, CDR1 is SGHTA, CDR2 FQGNSA. The CDR3 extends over 17 amino acids. V shed 1 base, J shed 4 bases, and the junction held 12 bases outside the gene matches. The CDR3 nucleotides are TGTGCCAGCAGCTTAGTTAAGTTGGCCAGGGGGATCTATGGCTACACCTTC. Translation: CASSLVKLARGIYGYTF.

The chain combines TRBV7-9 with TRBJ1-5; 7 bases are shared with TRBD1. V lost 1 base and J lost 4; bases outside the gene matches: 1. Germline CDR1 and CDR2: SEHNR and FQNEAQ (reference sequence). This CDR3 is built from 14 residues. The CDR3 loop is CASSLGGQNQPQHF. CDR3 bases: TGTGCCAGCAGCTTAGGGGGACAGAATCAGCCCCAGCATTTT.

The chain links TRBV7-2 to TRBJ1-2; a weak D match, TRBD1 (6 bases). Germline loops: CDR1 SGHTA, CDR2 FQGNSA. The CDR3 totals 12 residues. With 1 base removed from V and 13 bases from J, the gap between germline ends came to 13 bases. Here the CDR3 reads CASSLVQGGPTF. The CDR3 DNA is TGTGCCAGCAGCTTAGTACAGGGTGGGCCCACCTTC.

This sequence joins TRBV7-3 and TRBJ2-1; 8 bases map to TRBD1. CDR1 is SGHTA, CDR2 FQGTGA, per germline. This CDR3 has 13 amino acids. Germline trimming cut 5 bases from V and 10 bases from J; bases unmatched to any gene: 7. The CDR3 is CASSPYRGWEQFF. The CDR3 nucleotides read TGTGCCAGCAGCCCCTACAGGGGGTGGGAGCAGTTCTTC.

This clone was counted once. The rearrangement joins TRBV13 to TRBJ2-7; possibly TRBD1 for D (6 bases). Per germline, CDR1 PRHDT and CDR2 FYEKMQ (reference sequence). The germline V and J ends were trimmed by 5 bases and 3 bases, with 17 bases remaining between them. This CDR3 is 15 amino acids long. The CDR3 region is CASSTQSGVYYEQYF. DNA of the CDR3: TGTGCCAGCAGCACCCAATCAGGGGTCTACTACGAGCAGTACTTC.

V gene TRBV28 combines with J gene TRBJ1-3; 7 bases line up with TRBD1. V lost 3 bases, J lost 9 bases, and 8 bases stayed unmatched. In germline, CDR1 is MDHEN, CDR2 SYDVKM. The CDR3 runs to 14 residues. The CDR3 spells CASSFTQGRTTIYF. The CDR3 DNA sequence: TGTGCCAGCAGTTTTACACAGGGGAGGACCACCATATATTTT.